This TCR beta chain was profiled in a study of T cell changes during pregnancy in multiple sclerosis. The V segment lost 6 bases and the J segment 7 bases; nucleotides outside the gene matches: 8. This CDR3 region has 14 residues. Germline V gene lookup returns CDR1 WSHSY and CDR2 SAAADI. Sequencing used immunoSEQ multiplex PCR; TCRdb keeps in-frame clones, though not all of them. The data show almost 50,000 clones, roughly nine tenths seen once. This specimen was CD8+ T cells from peripheral blood mononuclear cells, taken after pregnancy. The chain combines TRBV10-2 with TRBJ1-5; 8 bases fit TRBD1. The TCR comes from a female donor with multiple sclerosis, enrolled in a pregnancy study. The CDR3 is CASRKTGEVQPQHF. The DNA for the CDR3 is TGCGCCAGCAGAAAGACAGGGGAGGTCCAGCCCCAGCATTTT.